What follows are 24 T cell receptor beta chains derived from one specimen sequenced in a study of blood T cell repertoires in COVID-19. TCRdb's copy holds only in-frame clones and misses some; the assay was immunoSEQ multiplex PCR. The sample holds 60,000 to 80,000 clones, 85% to 90% seen once. Sequenced: peripheral blood. All receptors derive from a man aged 60 to 75 with acute or convalescent COVID-19.

V usage is TRBV30 and J usage is TRBJ2-1; perhaps TRBD2 as D (6 bases). This CDR3 spans 14 amino acids. From germline, CDR1 is GTSNPN and CDR2 SVGIG (reference sequence). V was clipped by 2 bases and J by 7 bases, with 15 bases between them. The chain's CDR3 is CAWSREIGGNEQFF. The DNA of the CDR3 is TGTGCCTGGAGTCGGGAGATAGGTGGAAATGAGCAGTTCTTC.

This sequence joins TRBV2 and TRBJ1-1, with TRBD1 matching over 10 bases. This CDR3 contains 18 residues. Germline V lookup: CDR1 SNHLY, CDR2 FYNNEI. J gave up 0 bases and V 5 bases, and 12 bases lay outside the gene matches. The CDR3, as DNA: TGTGCCAGCAGTCTCTGGACAGGGGGAACTCTTATGAACACTGAAGCTTTCTTT. It translates to CASSLWTGGTLMNTEAFF.

The chain couples TRBV7-9 to TRBJ1-5; perhaps TRBD1 as D (6 bases). Trimming took 4 bases from V and 5 from J, leaving 21 bases between them. The length of the CDR3 is 17 residues. Looked up from germline, CDR1 is SEHNR and CDR2 is FQNEAQ (reference sequence). The CDR3, as DNA: TGTGCCAGCAGCTCGAGTGACAGGAACGGGGTATATCAGCCCCAGCATTTT. It translates to CASSSSDRNGVYQPQHF.

Here the CDR3 reads CASSQRPTGNQPQHF. CDR3 nucleotide sequence: TGTGCCAGCAGTCAGCGCCCGACAGGGAATCAGCCCCAGCATTTT. The chain is built from TRBV27 and TRBJ1-5; 7 bases map to TRBD1. CDR1 and CDR2 (germline): MNHEY, SMNVEV (reference sequence). The CDR3 is made up of 15 amino acids. V dropped 5 bases and J dropped 4; count of bases not matched to a gene: 8.

V and J are TRBV3-1 (or the pseudogene TRBV3-2) and TRBJ2-7, with D possibly TRBD1 on 5 matching bases. The CDR3 totals 15 residues. Trimming shortened V by 1 base and J by 4 bases, and 14 bases separated the two germline ends. Looked up from germline, CDR1 is LGHDT and CDR2 is YNNKEL (reference sequence). CDR3 amino acids: CASSQAAGLVYEQYF. The CDR3 DNA follows: TGTGCCAGCAGCCAAGCGGCAGGGTTAGTATACGAGCAGTACTTC.

This chain uses TRBV5-1 with TRBJ2-1, with 9 bases aligning to TRBD1. J gave up 8 bases and V 2 bases, and 11 bases lay outside the gene matches. Germline CDR1 reads SGHRS; CDR2 reads YFSETQ. This CDR3 has 16 amino acids. The CDR3: CASSFHIRTGVDEQFF. In nucleotides, the CDR3 is TGCGCCAGCAGCTTCCACATCAGGACAGGGGTGGATGAGCAGTTCTTC.

The CDR3 DNA reads as TGTGCCAGCAGTTACTACCGGGGAGTGACCGGGGAGCTGTTTTTT. Its translation is CASSYYRGVTGELFF. The chain is built from TRBV6-5 and TRBJ2-2, with D possibly matching TRBD2 (5 bases). V was clipped by 1 base and J by 5 bases, with 11 bases between them. This CDR3 is 15 amino acids long. CDR1 MNHEY and CDR2 SVGAGI come from the germline V gene.

CDR3 DNA: TGTGCCATACAAACAAGAAGGGGGGGCGGAGACGAGCAGTACTTC. It translates to CAIQTRRGGGDEQYF. The chain has TRBV10-3 and TRBJ2-7; possible D gene TRBD2, 7 bases. Germline CDR1 is ENHRY and CDR2 is SYGVKD. The CDR3 consists of 15 residues. V was pared by 9 bases and J by 5 bases, with 23 bases between.

V is TRBV6-5 and J is TRBJ2-1; D gene uncertain. V was cut by 0 bases and J by 5 bases, with 8 bases left in between. Germline V gene sequence: CDR1 MNHEY, CDR2 SVGAGI. This CDR3 comprises 14 residues. In DNA, the CDR3 is TGTGCCAGCAGTTACTCGAGGTTAGACAATGAGCAGTTCTTC. Amino acids: CASSYSRLDNEQFF.

CDR3 in DNA: TGTGCCACCAGTGATGCCGGGACAGTGAGTTCCCAGCATTTT. Its translation: CATSDAGTVSSQHF. The chain has TRBV24-1 and TRBJ1-5; the match to TRBD1 covers 7 bases. The CDR3 contains 14 residues. J was trimmed by 11 bases and V by 3 bases; bases with no gene match: 9. Germline V gene data show CDR1 as KGHDR and CDR2 as SFDVKD.

The chain joins TRBV9 to TRBJ1-6; D unresolved. Germline-derived CDR1 and CDR2 are SGDLS and YYNGEE. CDR3 size: 13 residues. V was clipped by 0 bases and J by 7 bases, with 5 bases between them. CDR3 coding DNA: TGTGCCAGCAGCGTAGAGAGAAATTCACCCCTCCACTTT. This sequence encodes CASSVERNSPLHF. Using reference TRBV9 and TRBJ1-6 for the parts outside the CDR3, the full variable domain is DSGVTQTPKHLITATGQRVTLRCSPRSGDLSVYWYQQSLDQGLQFLIQYYNGEERAKGNILERFSAQQFPDLHSELNLSSLELGDSALYFCASSVERNSPLHFGNGTRLTVT.

The table lists this clone with a count of one. This chain connects TRBV9 to TRBJ1-2; D gene ambiguous. CDR1 is SGDLS and CDR2 is YYNGEE in the germline V gene. Deletions cut 0 bases from V and 3 bases from J, with 3 bases between. The CDR3 is made up of 12 amino acids. CDR3 in amino acids: CASSVGHYGYTF. CDR3 nucleotides: TGTGCCAGCAGCGTAGGGCACTATGGCTACACCTTC.

The genes are TRBV18 and TRBJ1-5; D not resolved. Germline V gene data show CDR1 as KGHSH and CDR2 as LQKENI. V was trimmed by 3 bases and J by 5 bases, leaving 8 bases between them. This CDR3 comprises 13 residues. The chain's CDR3 is CASSPETDQPQHF. CDR3 DNA: TGTGCCAGCTCACCTGAAACGGATCAGCCCCAGCATTTT.

The chain carries TRBV18 and TRBJ1-2; no definite D call. Trimming took 6 bases from V and 0 from J, leaving 11 bases between them. The V gene's germline CDR1 is KGHSH and CDR2 LQKENI. The CDR3 is made up of 14 amino acids. DNA for the CDR3: TGTGCCAGCTCTCCCGACGGGACTAACTATGGCTACACCTTC. It yields the protein CASSPDGTNYGYTF.

The chain couples TRBV29-1 to TRBJ2-4, with 9 positions matching TRBD2. The CDR3 is 13 amino acids. Germline V lookup: CDR1 SQVTM, CDR2 ANQGSEA. Trimming removed 4 bases from V and 6 bases from J; junction bases left unmatched: 4. The CDR3 sequence is CSVGGGGRNIQYF. In DNA form, the CDR3 reads TGCAGCGTTGGCGGGGGGGGGCGAAACATTCAGTACTTC.

Comment on this clone: A junction boundary mismatches the germline segment, possibly from a read error. The DNA for the CDR3 is TGTGCCAGCAGCCTCCGGGACAGGGGCAGTGGAGACACCATATATTTT. Amino acids: CASSLRDRGSGDTIYF. This chain connects TRBV7-8 to TRBJ1-3, with 10 bases fitting TRBD1. Germline V gene lookup returns CDR1 SGHVS and CDR2 FQNEAQ. The CDR3 runs 16 residues.

J is TRBJ2-5 and V is TRBV29-1; 8 nucleotides match TRBD1. The trim removed 7 bases at V and 4 bases at J, leaving 2 bases unmatched. The CDR3 extends over 11 amino acids. Germline V gene lookup returns CDR1 SQVTM and CDR2 ANQGSEA. The CDR3 DNA sequence: TGCAGCGGAGACAGGGGAGAGACCCAGTACTTC. Translated, it gives CSGDRGETQYF.

This chain links TRBV5-6 with TRBJ1-2; D gene ambiguous. The V end lost 0 bases, the J end lost 4 bases, and 10 bases lay between the germline ends. CDR1 and CDR2 from the germline V gene are SGHDT and YYEEEE. The CDR3 consists of 14 residues. The CDR3: CASSLERTIYGYTF. The DNA of the CDR3 is TGTGCCAGCAGCTTGGAGCGGACTATCTATGGCTACACCTTC.

The chain joins TRBV6-1 to TRBJ2-7, with 9 bases aligning to TRBD2. This CDR3 comprises 14 residues. Losses at the gene ends were 3 bases for V and 12 bases for J; bases not matched to a gene: 12. From germline, CDR1 is MNHNS and CDR2 SASEGT. The CDR3 DNA reads as TGTGCCAGCAGTGAGTTAGCGGGAGAAGGAGGGAGGTACTTC. This sequence encodes CASSELAGEGGRYF.

The chain combines TRBV10-3 with TRBJ2-5; 7 bases align to TRBD2. Germline assignment: CDR1 ENHRY and CDR2 SYGVKD. The CDR3 loop spans 17 amino acids. Germline trimming cut 7 bases from V and 2 bases from J; bases unmatched to any gene: 16. As DNA, the CDR3 is TGTGCCATCATCGGACCCGGCGATTGGGGGGGTCAAGAGACCCAGTACTTC. Residues: CAIIGPGDWGGQETQYF.

The chain joins TRBV24-1 to TRBJ2-1; TRBD2 matches 8 bases. Germline CDR1 and CDR2: KGHDR and SFDVKD. The junction had 17 bases not matched to a gene; V was cut back by 4 bases and J by 10 bases. This CDR3 is built from 17 residues. The CDR3 sequence is CATSEGGTRDMDGEQFF. CDR3 DNA: TGTGCCACCAGTGAGGGTGGGACTAGGGACATGGACGGGGAGCAGTTCTTC.

This clone was recorded once. The chain links TRBV21-1 to TRBJ2-7; the table assigns TRBD2, which was not confirmed against the DNA. TRBV21-1 is annotated as a pseudogene. The CDR3 spans 16 residues. In DNA form, the CDR3 reads TGTGCCAGCATCAATGCGACTAGCGGGAGGGCCGTAGGGCAGTACTTC. Translation: CASINATSGRAVGQYF.

V and J are TRBV19 and TRBJ1-2, with TRBD1 matching over 7 bases. The germline V gene encodes CDR1 LNHDA and CDR2 SQIVND (reference sequence). Germline trimming cut 8 bases from V and 7 bases from J; bases unmatched to any gene: 13. CDR3 length: 14 amino acids. The CDR3 is CASATGNAFGGYTF. The CDR3 DNA reads TGTGCCAGTGCGACAGGGAACGCTTTTGGTGGCTACACCTTC.

There are a few counts of this clone. V usage is TRBV11-2 and J usage is TRBJ2-7; 11 nucleotides align to TRBD2. CDR3 size: 18 residues. The V and J ends lost 5 bases and 0 bases, in that order; junction bases with no gene match: 12. Germline V CDR1 and CDR2: SGHAT, FQNNGV. The CDR3 loop is CASSTTSGGPQSSYEQYF. The CDR3 DNA is TGTGCCAGCAGCACTACTAGCGGGGGTCCCCAGAGCTCCTACGAGCAGTACTTC. Combining the CDR3 with reference TRBV11-2 and TRBJ2-7 gives the whole variable domain EAGVAQSPRYKIIEKRQSVAFWCNPISGHATLYWYQQILGQGPKLLIQFQNNGVVDDSQLPKDRFSAERLKGVDSTLKIQPAKLEDSAVYLCASSTTSGGPQSSYEQYFGPGTRLTVT.